Listed below are T cell receptor beta chains from one sample, sequenced in a study of CD8 T cells in ankylosing spondylitis. MiXCR, applied by TCRdb to the 5' RACE reads, yields one record per CDR3 protein. The sample lists just over 300,000 distinct CDR3 sequences, around 21% occurring once. Specimen: blood, either unsorted or a sorted T cell fraction (not recorded which). The receptors here all came from a female donor with ankylosing spondylitis or in good health (not recorded which). CDR3s include the opening cysteine and the closing phenylalanine or tryptophan. D genes are given only for firm matches. Clone size is not always given. Where it is, it says once, few, many or a class for expanded clones.

TRBV19	TRBJ2-5	many	NA	CASSSSGQETQYF	TGTGCCAGCAGTTCCAGTGGGCAAGAGACCCAGTACTTC
TRBV20-1	TRBJ2-1	few	NA	CSATFLDEQFF	TGCAGTGCTACCTTCCTAGATGAGCAGTTCTTC
TRBV24-1	TRBJ2-1	NA	TRBD2	CATSDLGTSGRPKSYNEQFF	TGTGCCACCAGTGATTTAGGGACTAGCGGGAGGCCAAAATCCTACAATGAGCAGTTCTTC
TRBV29-1	TRBJ2-7	many	TRBD2	CSVGTSNEQYF	TGCAGCGTTGGGACTAGCAACGAGCAGTACTTC
TRBV14	TRBJ1-6	NA	NA	CASSPGWGSPLHF	TGTGCCAGCAGCCCCGGTTGGGGTTCACCCCTCCACTTT
TRBV28	TRBJ2-3	NA	NA	CASAVLALTDAQYF	TGTGCCAGCGCAGTCCTCGCCCTCACAGATGCGCAGTATTTT
TRBV6-1	TRBJ2-5	few	NA	CASRTTGRETQYF	TGTGCCAGCAGGACAACAGGGAGAGAGACCCAGTACTTC
TRBV7-9	TRBJ1-1	few	NA	CASSLPAMNTEAFF	TGTGCCAGCAGCTTGCCCGCTATGAACACTGAAGCTTTCTTT
TRBV5-5	TRBJ2-5	NA	TRBD1	CASSILGQTLQETQYF	TGTGCCAGCAGCATACTGGGACAGACTTTACAAGAGACCCAGTACTTC
TRBV9	TRBJ2-1	NA	NA	CASSVNLRNEQFF	TGTGCCAGCAGCGTAAACCTACGCAATGAGCAGTTCTTC
TRBV5-4	TRBJ1-2	few	NA	CASSLGRELDGYTF	TGTGCCAGCAGCTTAGGCAGGGAGTTGGATGGCTACACCTTC
TRBV29-1	TRBJ2-3	few	TRBD1	CSVGQGDGTDTQYF	TGCAGCGTGGGACAGGGAGACGGCACAGATACGCAGTATTTT
TRBV6-5	TRBJ2-5	many	NA	CASSYNRETQYF	TGTGCCAGCAGTTACAATCGGGAGACCCAGTACTTC
TRBV12-3/TRBV12-4	TRBJ1-5	NA	TRBD1	CASSETTGGYQPQHF	TGTGCCAGCAGCGAAACGACAGGGGGCTATCAGCCCCAGCATTTT
TRBV5-1	TRBJ1-2	NA	NA	CASSLAGALEDGYTF	TGCGCCAGCAGCTTGGCAGGGGCGCTGGAGGATGGCTACACCTTC
TRBV6-5	TRBJ2-5	few	NA	CASSYSGARKTQYF	TGTGCCAGCAGTTACTCGGGGGCGCGAAAGACCCAGTACTTC
TRBV6-5	TRBJ1-1	few	NA	CASSYNGAVLF	TGTGCCAGCAGTTACAACGGGGCCGTGCTCTTT
TRBV2	TRBJ2-1	NA	NA	CASSGRPHEQFF	TGTGCCAGCAGTGGACGTCCCCATGAGCAGTTCTTC
TRBV5-1	TRBJ2-5	NA	NA	CASSFPRRETQYF	TGCGCCAGCAGCTTCCCGCGGAGGGAGACCCAGTACTTC
TRBV10-3	TRBJ2-7	many	NA	CAISATYESSYEQYF	TGTGCCATCAGTGCAACCTACGAGAGCTCCTACGAGCAGTACTTC
TRBV2	TRBJ1-4	NA	NA	CASTLKGGDEKLFF	TGTGCCAGCACGCTCAAGGGCGGGGATGAAAAACTGTTTTTT
TRBV6-4	TRBJ2-1	NA	NA	CASSDSAGSYNEQFF	TGTGCCAGCAGTGACTCGGCGGGATCCTACAATGAGCAGTTCTTC
TRBV28	TRBJ2-7	NA	TRBD1	CASSPPPGQVFHEQYF	TGTGCCAGCAGCCCTCCCCCGGGACAGGTCTTTCACGAGCAGTACTTC
TRBV20-1	TRBJ2-2	few	TRBD2	CSARGGSGELFF	TGCAGTGCGCGGGGGGGATCCGGGGAGCTGTTTTTT
TRBV12-5	TRBJ1-1	NA	NA	CASASAPRRLAFF	TGTGCTAGTGCCTCGGCCCCACGCCGCTTGGCTTTCTTT
TRBV5-1	TRBJ2-5	once	TRBD1	CASSRDRGGETQYF	TGCGCCAGCAGTCGTGACAGGGGGGGAGAGACCCAGTACTTC
TRBV20-1	TRBJ2-7	NA	NA	CSARDSGREQYF	TGCAGTGCTAGAGATTCGGGGAGGGAGCAGTACTTC
TRBV27	TRBJ1-1	NA	NA	CASRSPMGPNTEAFF	TGTGCCAGCAGGTCCCCAATGGGGCCGAACACTGAAGCTTTCTTT
TRBV15	TRBJ2-3	NA	NA	CATGRMRTDTQYF	TGTGCCACCGGGAGGATGAGGACAGATACGCAGTATTTT
TRBV20-1	TRBJ2-7	NA	TRBD2	CSARASPSSGRAYEQYF	TGCAGTGCTAGAGCATCTCCATCCAGCGGGAGGGCCTACGAGCAGTACTTC
TRBV20-1	TRBJ2-5	NA	TRBD2	CSARGSLAGTQETQYF	TGCAGTGCTAGAGGTTCCCTAGCGGGGACACAGGAGACCCAGTACTTC
TRBV11-2	TRBJ2-1	NA	NA	CASSTDGWKQFF	TGTGCCAGCAGCACGGACGGGTGGAAGCAGTTCTTC
TRBV5-1	TRBJ2-7	few	TRBD1	CASSLSGTAAGEQYF	TGCGCCAGCAGCCTGTCGGGGACAGCAGCTGGGGAGCAGTACTTC
TRBV20-1	TRBJ2-1	few	NA	CSADSGSRPVYNEQFF	TGCAGTGCAGATAGCGGCTCCCGTCCCGTTTACAATGAGCAGTTCTTC
TRBV20-1	TRBJ2-1	NA	NA	CSVPGHLYNEQFF	TGCAGCGTACCGGGACACCTATACAATGAGCAGTTCTTC
TRBV29-1	TRBJ2-3	many	NA	CSVDGRVRDTQYF	TGCAGCGTTGACGGGAGAGTGAGGGATACGCAGTATTTT
TRBV7-2	TRBJ2-3	NA	TRBD1	CASSVGQGAADTQYF	TGTGCCAGCAGCGTGGGACAGGGGGCGGCAGATACGCAGTATTTT
TRBV28	TRBJ1-5	few	NA	CASSYPGRHSNQPQHF	TGTGCCAGCAGTTACCCAGGGCGCCATAGCAATCAGCCCCAGCATTTT